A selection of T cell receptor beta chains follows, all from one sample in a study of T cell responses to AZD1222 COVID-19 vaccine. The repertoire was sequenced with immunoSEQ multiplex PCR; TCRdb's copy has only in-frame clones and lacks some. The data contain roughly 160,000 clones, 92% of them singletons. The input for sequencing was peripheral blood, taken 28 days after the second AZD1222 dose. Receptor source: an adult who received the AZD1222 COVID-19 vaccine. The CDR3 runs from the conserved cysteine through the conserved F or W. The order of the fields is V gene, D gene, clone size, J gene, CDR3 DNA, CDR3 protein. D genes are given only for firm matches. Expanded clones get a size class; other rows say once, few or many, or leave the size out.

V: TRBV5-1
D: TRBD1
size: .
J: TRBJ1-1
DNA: TGCGCCTGTCGACAGGGGAACACTGAAGCTTTCTTT
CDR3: CACRQGNTEAFF

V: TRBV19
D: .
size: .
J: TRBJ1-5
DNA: TGTGCCAGTAGTATTGGGGGGGGCAAGGTGGGCAATCAGCCCCAGCATTTT
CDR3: CASSIGGGKVGNQPQHF

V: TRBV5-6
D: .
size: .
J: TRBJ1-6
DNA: TGTGCCAGCAGCCCGAGGGGAAGTAAGGGGGATAATTCACCCCTCCACTTT
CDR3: CASSPRGSKGDNSPLHF

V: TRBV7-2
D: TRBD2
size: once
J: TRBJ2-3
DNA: TGTGCCAGCAGCTTAAGGCGGGAGCCAGATACGCAGTATTTT
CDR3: CASSLRREPDTQYF

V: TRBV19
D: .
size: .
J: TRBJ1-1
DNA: TGTGCCAGTAGTATAGGTAGGAGCACTGAAGCTTTCTTT
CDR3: CASSIGRSTEAFF

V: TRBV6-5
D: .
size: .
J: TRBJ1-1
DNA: TGTGCCATGCGGGCAGGGGTCAGCACTGAAGCTTTCTTT
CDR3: CAMRAGVSTEAFF

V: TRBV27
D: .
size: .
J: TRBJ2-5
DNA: TGTGCCAGCAGCCAGGGGTCCCAAGAGACCCAGTACTTC
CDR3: CASSQGSQETQYF

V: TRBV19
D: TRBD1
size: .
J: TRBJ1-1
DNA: TGTGCCAGTAGTATAGGGGGGACAGGTGGAAACACTGAAGCTTTCTTT
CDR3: CASSIGGTGGNTEAFF

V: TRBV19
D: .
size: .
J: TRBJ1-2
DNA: TGTGCCAGTAGTACGGTCGACACCTTC
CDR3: CASSTVDTF

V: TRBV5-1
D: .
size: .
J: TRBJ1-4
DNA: TGCGCCAGCAGCCCCGAGGCGGGGGAAAAACTGTTTTTT
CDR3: CASSPEAGEKLFF

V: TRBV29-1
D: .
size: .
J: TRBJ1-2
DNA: TGCAGCGTTGGGGAGGTACGTGGCTACACCTTC
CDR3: CSVGEVRGYTF

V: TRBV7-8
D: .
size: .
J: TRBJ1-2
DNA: TGTGCCAGCAGCTTAGGAGTAGAAGTCTATGGCTACACCTTC
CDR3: CASSLGVEVYGYTF